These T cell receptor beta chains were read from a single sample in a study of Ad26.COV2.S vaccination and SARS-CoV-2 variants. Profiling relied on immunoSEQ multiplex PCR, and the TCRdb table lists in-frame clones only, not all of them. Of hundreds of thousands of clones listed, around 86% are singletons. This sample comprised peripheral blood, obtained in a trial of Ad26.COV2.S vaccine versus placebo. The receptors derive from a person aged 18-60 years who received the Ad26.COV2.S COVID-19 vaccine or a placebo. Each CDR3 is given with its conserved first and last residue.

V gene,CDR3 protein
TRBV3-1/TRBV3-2,CASSQKSFYLSSYNEQFF
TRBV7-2,CASSPGLAGSVEQFF
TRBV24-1,CATSDSASYNEQFF
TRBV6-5,CASSATGRSNQPQHF
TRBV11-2,CASSSRGQARGQETQYF
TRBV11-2,CASSMPLNTEAFF
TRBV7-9,CASGSSNTGELFF
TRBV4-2,CASSRVGGVEGYTF
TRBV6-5,CASREDFNYGYTF
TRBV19,CASSPNDYEQYF
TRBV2,CASSRLAGNNEQFF
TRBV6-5,CASREGGEKLFF
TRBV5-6,CASSLNGRNQPQHF
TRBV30,CAWKYGTDYTEAFF
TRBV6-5,CASTLGVRANVLTF
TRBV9,CASSVDLDQPQHF
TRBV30,CAWSVGTGGYNEQFF
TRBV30,CAWKKSPAGEQFF
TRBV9,CASSVGIRGNTEAFF
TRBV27,CASMSRPAPGPLHF
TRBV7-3,CASSSRGTGGSGELFF
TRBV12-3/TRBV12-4,CASSLGGFEAFF
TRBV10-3,CAISPSGLAGTDTQYF